This is a list of T cell receptor beta chains from one sample in a study of T cells in Graves' hyperthyroidism and ophthalmopathy. TCRdb called the multiplex PCR reads again in MiXCR, with one record for every CDR3 protein. This table holds hundreds of thousands of distinct CDR3 sequences, about 16% found once. Source material: blood. The source of these receptors is a woman aged 25-40 years with Graves' hyperthyroidism. CDR3s include the opening cysteine and the closing phenylalanine or tryptophan. A D gene is named only where the DNA matches it firmly. Part of the rows lack a size; the others show once, few, many or a class for expanded clones.

TRBJ2-1,TRBD2,TRBV12-3/TRBV12-4,many,CASSSPLAGGPNEQFF,TGTGCCAGCAGTTCTCCACTAGCGGGAGGGCCTAATGAGCAGTTCTTC
TRBJ1-5,TRBD1,TRBV20-1,many,CSARDGTAYNQPQHF,TGCAGTGCTAGAGACGGGACAGCCTACAATCAGCCCCAGCATTTT
TRBJ2-2,TRBD2,TRBV7-9,few,CASSLAGTSGIITGELFF,TGTGCCAGCAGCTTAGCGGGTACTAGCGGGATTATCACCGGGGAGCTGTTTTTT
TRBJ2-2,TRBD2,TRBV28,many,CASSYLAGGPTGELFF,TGTGCCAGCAGTTACCTAGCGGGAGGGCCCACCGGGGAGCTGTTTTTT
TRBJ1-1,.,TRBV5-1,few,CASSPDGVLGTEAFF,TGCGCCAGCAGCCCGGACGGGGTATTAGGCACTGAAGCTTTCTTT
TRBJ2-7,.,TRBV29-1,.,CSAVRDQPYEQYF,TGCAGCGCCGTCCGGGACCAACCCTACGAGCAGTACTTC
TRBJ1-2,TRBD1,TRBV6-5,many,CASSYDLTGKGYTF,TGTGCCAGCAGTTACGATCTGACAGGGAAAGGCTACACCTTC
TRBJ2-7,.,TRBV11-2,few,CASSLGDIGVFYEQYF,TGTGCCAGCAGCTTGGGGGACATTGGAGTCTTCTACGAGCAGTACTTC
TRBJ2-7,.,TRBV12-3/TRBV12-4,many,CASSPVGQSYEQYF,TGTGCCAGCAGTCCCGTGGGCCAATCCTACGAGCAGTACTTC
TRBJ2-5,TRBD1,TRBV7-2,.,CASSLSGGKGETQYF,TGTGCCAGCAGCTTATCAGGGGGCAAGGGCGAGACCCAGTACTTC
TRBJ2-3,TRBD2,TRBV5-1,many,CASSPGRSTSTDTQYF,TGCGCCAGCAGCCCCGGGAGGAGCACTAGCACAGATACGCAGTATTTT